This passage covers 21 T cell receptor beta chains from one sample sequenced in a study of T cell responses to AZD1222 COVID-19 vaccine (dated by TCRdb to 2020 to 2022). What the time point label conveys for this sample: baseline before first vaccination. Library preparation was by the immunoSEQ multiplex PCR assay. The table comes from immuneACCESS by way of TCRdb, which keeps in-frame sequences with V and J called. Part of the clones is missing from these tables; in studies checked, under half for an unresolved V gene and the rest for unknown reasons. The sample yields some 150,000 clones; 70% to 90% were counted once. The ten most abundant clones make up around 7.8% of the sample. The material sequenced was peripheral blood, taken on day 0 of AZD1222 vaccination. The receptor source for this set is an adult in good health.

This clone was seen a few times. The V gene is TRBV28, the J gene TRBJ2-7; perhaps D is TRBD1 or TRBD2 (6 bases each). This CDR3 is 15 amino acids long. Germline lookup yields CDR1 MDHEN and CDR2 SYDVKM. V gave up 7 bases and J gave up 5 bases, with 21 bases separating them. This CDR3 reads CASIPGAEAFHEQYF. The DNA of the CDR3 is TGTGCCAGCATCCCGGGGGCAGAGGCTTTCCACGAGCAGTACTTC.

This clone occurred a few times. The CDR3 nucleotides are TGTGCCAGCAGCACATTCAGCCTAAGGGACTCCGAGCAGTACTTC. Translating gives CASSTFSLRDSEQYF. V usage is TRBV7-6 and J usage is TRBJ2-7; D is perhaps TRBD2 (6 bases). From germline, CDR1 is SGHVS and CDR2 FNYEAQ. Trimming removed 5 bases at V and 6 bases at J, with 20 bases between. The CDR3 length is 15 residues.

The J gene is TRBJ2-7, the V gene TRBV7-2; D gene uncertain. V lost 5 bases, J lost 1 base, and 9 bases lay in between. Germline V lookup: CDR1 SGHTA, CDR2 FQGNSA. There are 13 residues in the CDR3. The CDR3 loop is CASSVDGSYEQYF. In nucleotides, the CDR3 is TGTGCCAGCAGCGTCGACGGATCCTACGAGCAGTACTTC.

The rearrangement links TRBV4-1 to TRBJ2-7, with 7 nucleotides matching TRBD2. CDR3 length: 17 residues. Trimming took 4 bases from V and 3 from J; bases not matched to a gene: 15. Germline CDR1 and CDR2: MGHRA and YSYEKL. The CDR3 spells CASSLQASAGAGYEQYF. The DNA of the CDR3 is TGCGCCAGCAGCCTTCAGGCTAGTGCGGGAGCGGGCTACGAGCAGTACTTC.

The CDR3 loop reads CASSLAEGGLEEKLFF. In nucleotides, the CDR3 is TGTGCCAGCAGCTTGGCCGAGGGAGGGTTGGAGGAAAAACTGTTTTTT. This chain connects TRBV5-8 to TRBJ1-4; D not resolved. Germline CDR1 and CDR2: SGHTS and YDEGEE. Trimming left V 0 bases short and J 8 bases short, with 17 bases between. The CDR3 has 16 residues.

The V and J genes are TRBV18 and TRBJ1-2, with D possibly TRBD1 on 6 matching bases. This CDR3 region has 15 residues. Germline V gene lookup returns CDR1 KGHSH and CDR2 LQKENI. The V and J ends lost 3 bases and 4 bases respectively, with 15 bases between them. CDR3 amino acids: CASSPNGDNAYGYTF. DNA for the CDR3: TGTGCCAGCTCACCGAACGGGGACAACGCCTATGGCTACACCTTC.

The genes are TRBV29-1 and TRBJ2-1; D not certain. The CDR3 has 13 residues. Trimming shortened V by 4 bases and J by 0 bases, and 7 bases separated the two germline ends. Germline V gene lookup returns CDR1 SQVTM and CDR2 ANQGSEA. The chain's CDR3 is CSVGPDSYNEQFF. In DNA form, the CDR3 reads TGCAGCGTTGGACCCGACTCCTACAATGAGCAGTTCTTC.

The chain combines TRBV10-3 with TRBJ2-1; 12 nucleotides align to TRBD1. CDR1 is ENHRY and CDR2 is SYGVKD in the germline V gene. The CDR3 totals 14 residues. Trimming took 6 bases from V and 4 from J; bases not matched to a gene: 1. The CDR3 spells CAIRGQGAYNEQFF. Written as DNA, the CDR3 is TGTGCCATCAGGGGACAGGGGGCGTACAATGAGCAGTTCTTC.

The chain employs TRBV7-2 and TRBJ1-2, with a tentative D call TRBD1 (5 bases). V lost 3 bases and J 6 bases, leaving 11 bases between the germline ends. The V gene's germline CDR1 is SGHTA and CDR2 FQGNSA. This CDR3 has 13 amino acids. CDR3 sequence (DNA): TGTGCCAGCAGCTTCAGGGCAGGAGATGGCTACACCTTC. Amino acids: CASSFRAGDGYTF. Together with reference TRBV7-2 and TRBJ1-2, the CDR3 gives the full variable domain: GAGVSQSPSNKVTEKGKDVELRCDPISGHTALYWYRQSLGQGLEFLIYFQGNSAPDKSGLPSDRFSAERTGGSVSTLTIQRTQQEDSAVYLCASSFRAGDGYTFGSGTRLTVV.

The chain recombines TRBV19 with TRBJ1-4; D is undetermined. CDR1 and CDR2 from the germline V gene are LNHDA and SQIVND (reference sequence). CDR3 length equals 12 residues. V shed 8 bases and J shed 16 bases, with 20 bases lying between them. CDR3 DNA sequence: TGTGCCAGTGGCGCGGGCAGCCGCCATCCGTTTTTT. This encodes CASGAGSRHPFF.

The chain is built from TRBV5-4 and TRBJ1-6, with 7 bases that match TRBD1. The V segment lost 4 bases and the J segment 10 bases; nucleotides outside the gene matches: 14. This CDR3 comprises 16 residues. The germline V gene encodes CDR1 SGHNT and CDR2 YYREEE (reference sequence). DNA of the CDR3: TGTGCCAGCAGCACCAGAAAGACAGGGACGGTCTCACCCCTCCACTTT. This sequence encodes CASSTRKTGTVSPLHF.

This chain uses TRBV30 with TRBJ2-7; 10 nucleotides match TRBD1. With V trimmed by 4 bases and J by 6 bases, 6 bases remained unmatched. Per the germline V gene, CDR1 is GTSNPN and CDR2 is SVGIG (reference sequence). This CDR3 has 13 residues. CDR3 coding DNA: TGTGCCTGGACCTCCGGGACAGGGGTCGAGCAGTACTTC. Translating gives CAWTSGTGVEQYF.

CDR3 DNA: TGTGCCAGCAGTTTAGAGAATTCGGGCAATCAGCCCCAGCATTTT. Its translation: CASSLENSGNQPQHF. The J gene is TRBJ1-5, the V gene TRBV2; no reliable D call. V lost 5 bases and J 2 bases, leaving 13 bases between the germline ends. The V gene's germline CDR1 is SNHLY and CDR2 FYNNEI. The CDR3 sequence is 15 residues long.

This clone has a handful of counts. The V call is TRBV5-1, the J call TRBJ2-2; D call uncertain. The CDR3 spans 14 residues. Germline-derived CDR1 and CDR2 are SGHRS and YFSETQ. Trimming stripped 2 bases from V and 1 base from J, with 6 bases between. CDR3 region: CASSLNRNTGELFF. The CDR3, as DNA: TGCGCCAGCAGCTTAAATAGGAACACCGGGGAGCTGTTTTTT.

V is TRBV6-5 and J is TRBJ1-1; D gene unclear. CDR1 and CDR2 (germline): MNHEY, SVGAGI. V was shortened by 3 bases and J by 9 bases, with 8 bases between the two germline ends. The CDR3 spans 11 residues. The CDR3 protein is CASSYPPQAFF. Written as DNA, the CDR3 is TGTGCCAGCAGTTATCCACCTCAAGCTTTCTTT.

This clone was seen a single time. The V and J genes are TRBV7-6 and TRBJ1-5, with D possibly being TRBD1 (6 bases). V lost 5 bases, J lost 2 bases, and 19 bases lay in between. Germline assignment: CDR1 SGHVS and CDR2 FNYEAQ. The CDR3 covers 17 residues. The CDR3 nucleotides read TGTGCCAGCAGCCGGGTGAAGGGGGAGTTTGGCAATCAGCCCCAGCATTTT. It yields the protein CASSRVKGEFGNQPQHF.

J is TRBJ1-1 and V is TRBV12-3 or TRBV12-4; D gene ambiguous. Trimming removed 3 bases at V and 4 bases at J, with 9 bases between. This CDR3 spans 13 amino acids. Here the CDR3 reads CASSFAPPTEAFF. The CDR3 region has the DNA TGTGCCAGCAGTTTCGCTCCCCCCACTGAAGCTTTCTTT.

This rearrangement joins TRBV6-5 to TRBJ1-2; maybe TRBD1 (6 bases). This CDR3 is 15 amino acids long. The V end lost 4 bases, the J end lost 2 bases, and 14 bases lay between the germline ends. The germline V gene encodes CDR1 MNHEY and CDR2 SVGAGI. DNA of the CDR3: TGTGCCAGCAGTTTAAACAGGGTAATAAACTATGGCTACACCTTC. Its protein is CASSLNRVINYGYTF.

For the CDR3, the DNA is TGTGCTAGTGGCCGAGTGGGACAGGAAGAGACCCAGTACTTC. As protein: CASGRVGQEETQYF. This chain links TRBV12-5 with TRBJ2-5, with 8 positions matching TRBD1. CDR1 is LGHNT and CDR2 is FRNRAP in the germline V gene. CDR3 size: 14 residues. V lost 6 bases and J lost 3; bases outside the gene matches: 6.

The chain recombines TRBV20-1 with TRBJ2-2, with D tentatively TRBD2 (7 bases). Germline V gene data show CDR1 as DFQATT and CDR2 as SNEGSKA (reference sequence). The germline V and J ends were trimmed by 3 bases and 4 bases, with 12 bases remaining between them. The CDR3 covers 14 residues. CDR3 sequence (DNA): TGCAGTGCTAGTAGGGGGGGCAGCACCGGGGAGCTGTTTTTT. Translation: CSASRGGSTGELFF.

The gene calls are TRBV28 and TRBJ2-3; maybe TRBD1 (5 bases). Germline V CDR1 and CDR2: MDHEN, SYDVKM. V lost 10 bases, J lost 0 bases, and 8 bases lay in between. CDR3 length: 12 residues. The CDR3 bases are TGTGCCACCCAGGGTAGCACAGATACGCAGTATTTT. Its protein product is CATQGSTDTQYF. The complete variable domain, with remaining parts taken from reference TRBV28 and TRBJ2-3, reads DVKVTQSSRYLVKRTGEKVFLECVQDMDHENMFWYRQDPGLGLRLIYFSYDVKMKEKGDIPEGYSVSREKKERFSLILESASTNQTSMYLCATQGSTDTQYFGPGTRLTVL.